What follows are 21 T cell receptor beta chains derived from one specimen sequenced in a study of OX40 agonist ivuxolimab in advanced cancers. The repertoire was sequenced with immunoSEQ multiplex PCR; TCRdb's copy has only in-frame clones and lacks some. Of 63,000 or so clones listed, roughly 88% are singletons. The material was CD4+ or CD8+ T cells sorted from blood, obtained in a trial of the OX40 agonist ivuxolimab. The receptors were sampled from an adult with an advanced solid tumor such as melanoma, head and neck, liver or kidney cancer.

This clone was counted once. The rearrangement links TRBV28 to TRBJ2-3, with 8 bases identical to TRBD2. V gave up 6 bases and J gave up 1 base; unmatched junction bases: 15. This CDR3 is built from 18 residues. Germline CDR1 reads MDHEN; CDR2 reads SYDVKM. The CDR3: CASRGPGGSGIRTDTQYF. CDR3 DNA sequence: TGTGCCAGCAGGGGACCGGGAGGTAGCGGGATCCGCACAGATACGCAGTATTTT.

This chain connects TRBV2 to TRBJ1-3, with no clear D. CDR3 length: 14 amino acids. V gave up 6 bases and J gave up 4 bases, with 13 bases separating them. CDR1 is SNHLY and CDR2 is FYNNEI in the germline V gene. CDR3 DNA sequence: TGTGCCAGCAGCCCGGGCCTTGGGGGAAACACCATATATTTT. Protein sequence: CASSPGLGGNTIYF.

V and J are TRBV5-4 and TRBJ2-5; D gene uncertain. The V gene lost 2 bases and the J gene lost 0 bases, with 8 bases spanning the gap. Germline V gives CDR1 SGHNT, CDR2 YYREEE (reference sequence). The CDR3 has 14 amino acids. The CDR3 sequence is CASSFSRNQETQYF. CDR3 in DNA: TGTGCCAGCAGCTTTAGTCGTAACCAAGAGACCCAGTACTTC.

This clone was detected only a few times. The rearrangement uses TRBV28 and TRBJ1-2; 7 bases are shared with TRBD1. There are 14 residues in the CDR3. V shed 6 bases and J 5 bases; nucleotides not matched to a gene: 9. Per germline, CDR1 MDHEN and CDR2 SYDVKM. CDR3 DNA sequence: TGTGCCAGCAGACCCGGACAGGACCATTATGGCTACACCTTC. This translates into CASRPGQDHYGYTF.

The V and J genes are TRBV28 and TRBJ1-2, with a tentative D call TRBD1 (6 bases). With 4 bases removed from V and 3 bases from J, the gap between germline ends came to 30 bases. The CDR3 sequence is 20 residues long. From germline, CDR1 is MDHEN and CDR2 SYDVKM. CDR3: CASSSETGTPPRGFYYGYTF. The DNA for the CDR3 is TGTGCCAGCAGTTCCGAAACCGGGACACCACCCCGGGGGTTTTACTATGGCTACACCTTC.

This sequence joins TRBV5-1 and TRBJ1-5; 10 bases are shared with TRBD1. Germline-derived CDR1 and CDR2 are SGHRS and YFSETQ. The CDR3 length is 15 residues. Trimming at V came to 3 bases and at J to 5 bases, leaving 5 bases not matched to a gene. The CDR3 spells CASSSETGGDQPQHF. CDR3 in DNA: TGCGCCAGCAGCTCGGAGACAGGGGGCGATCAGCCCCAGCATTTT. The full variable domain, in which reference TRBV5-1 and TRBJ1-5 provide the parts outside the CDR3, is KAGVTQTPRYLIKTRGQQVTLSCSPISGHRSVSWYQQTPGQGLQFLFEYFSETQRNKGNFPGRFSGRQFSNSRSEMNVSTLELGDSALYLCASSSETGGDQPQHFGDGTRLSIL.

The J gene is TRBJ1-1, the V gene TRBV6-1, with D maybe TRBD1 (6 bases). The V end was cut by 2 bases, the J end by 5 bases, with 12 bases between. CDR1 and CDR2 (germline): MNHNS, SASEGT. CDR3 length: 14 amino acids. The CDR3 sequence: CASSETWGQTEAFF. DNA of the CDR3: TGTGCCAGCAGTGAAACCTGGGGGCAAACTGAAGCTTTCTTT.

This chain connects TRBV28 to TRBJ2-2; D is unresolved. Trimming left V 3 bases short and J 9 bases short, with 5 bases between. Germline V gene lookup returns CDR1 MDHEN and CDR2 SYDVKM. This CDR3 contains 11 residues. The CDR3 nucleotides are TGTGCCAGCAGTTTTTTGCGGGAGCTGTTTTTT. It codes for CASSFLRELFF.

J is TRBJ2-7 and V is TRBV5-1, with TRBD2 identical over 11 bases. The J segment lost 6 bases and the V segment lost 0 bases, leaving 5 bases of the junction unmatched. CDR3 length: 15 residues. Germline values: CDR1 SGHRS, CDR2 YFSETQ. The CDR3: CASSLVLAGGGEQYF. In nucleotides, the CDR3 is TGCGCCAGCAGCTTGGTCCTAGCGGGAGGTGGCGAGCAGTACTTC.

The count of this clone is one. The CDR3 is CASCRRPGQRDEQYF. CDR3 nucleotide sequence: TGTGCCAGCTGCCGTCGTCCCGGACAAAGGGACGAGCAGTACTTC. This rearrangement joins TRBV6-1 to TRBJ2-7, with D possibly TRBD1 on 5 matching bases. Germline V lookup: CDR1 MNHNS, CDR2 SASEGT. The CDR3 extends over 15 amino acids. Between the trimmed V and J ends, which lost 8 bases and 5 bases, there was a span of 22 bases.

The V call is TRBV2, the J call TRBJ2-6; the D is unclear. Germline V gene data show CDR1 as SNHLY and CDR2 as FYNNEI. V dropped 4 bases and J dropped 3 bases, with 7 bases sitting between them. This CDR3 has 14 amino acids. CDR3 sequence: CASSGSFGANVLTF. In DNA form, the CDR3 reads TGTGCCAGCAGTGGGAGTTTTGGGGCCAACGTCCTGACTTTC. Based on the CDR3 plus reference TRBV2 and TRBJ2-6, the full variable domain is EPEVTQTPSHQVTQMGQEVILRCVPISNHLYFYWYRQILGQKVEFLVSFYNNEISEKSEIFDDQFSVERPDGSNFTLKIRSTKLEDSAMYFCASSGSFGANVLTFGAGSRLTVL.

This rearrangement joins TRBV5-4 to TRBJ1-6; 8 nucleotides agree with TRBD1. The CDR3 contains 16 residues. The germline V gene has CDR1 SGHNT and CDR2 YYREEE (reference sequence). Trimming at V came to 2 bases and at J to 7 bases, leaving 8 bases not matched to a gene. This CDR3 is CASSFPGTGLNSPLHF. CDR3 DNA: TGTGCCAGCAGCTTTCCCGGGACAGGCTTAAATTCACCCCTCCACTTT.

This clone occurred once. This chain joins TRBV4-1 and TRBJ2-7; D perhaps matches TRBD1 (5 bases). Germline V gives CDR1 MGHRA, CDR2 YSYEKL. This CDR3 is 14 amino acids long. V lost 4 bases and J lost 0, with 10 bases in between. CDR3 nucleotides: TGCGCCAGCAGCCGTGGGGCAGACTCCTACGAGCAGTACTTC. Amino acid sequence: CASSRGADSYEQYF.

This clone was seen just once. This chain joins TRBV18 and TRBJ1-2; 8 bases align to TRBD1. CDR3 length: 15 amino acids. CDR1 and CDR2 from the germline V gene are KGHSH and LQKENI. Trimming took 6 bases from V and 3 from J; bases not matched to a gene: 9. The CDR3 reads CASSLRTGNDYGYTF. CDR3 nucleotide sequence: TGTGCCAGCTCGCTTCGGACAGGGAATGACTATGGCTACACCTTC.

The V call is TRBV6-5, the J call TRBJ2-7; 7 positions agree with TRBD1. CDR1 is MNHEY and CDR2 is SVGAGI in the germline V gene. The CDR3 loop spans 15 amino acids. The junction had 8 bases not matched to a gene; V was cut back by 5 bases and J by 1 base. CDR3 bases: TGTGCCAGCAGTGCGCCGGGACAGCCTTCCTACGAGCAGTACTTC. It encodes CASSAPGQPSYEQYF.

The chain joins TRBV5-4 to TRBJ2-7; possible D gene TRBD2, 5 bases. The CDR3 spans 15 residues. Trimming stripped 4 bases from V and 2 bases from J, with 16 bases between. Germline lookup yields CDR1 SGHNT and CDR2 YYREEE (reference sequence). CDR3: CASSQEATRAYEQYF. DNA of the CDR3: TGTGCCAGCAGCCAAGAAGCCACGCGGGCCTACGAGCAGTACTTC.

The chain employs TRBV27 and TRBJ1-1, with TRBD1 as a possible D gene (6 bases). CDR1 and CDR2 from the germline V gene are MNHEY and SMNVEV (reference sequence). Trimming left V 4 bases short and J 3 bases short, with 18 bases between. The CDR3 is made up of 16 amino acids. The CDR3 protein is CASSSLGGGRDTEAFF. In nucleotides, the CDR3 is TGTGCCAGCAGTTCCCTCGGGGGCGGGAGGGACACTGAAGCTTTCTTT.

The genes are TRBV11-2 and TRBJ2-2; D unclear. CDR1 and CDR2 from the germline V gene are SGHAT and FQNNGV. Trimming removed 0 bases from V and 1 base from J, with 12 bases in between. This CDR3 region has 17 residues. CDR3 region: CASSLDRFAVNTGELFF. For the CDR3, the DNA is TGTGCCAGCAGCTTAGATCGGTTTGCTGTGAACACCGGGGAGCTGTTTTTT.

The table lists this clone with a count of one. The rearrangement links TRBV7-3 to TRBJ2-2; TRBD2 matches at 8 bases. V dropped 4 bases and J dropped 1; count of bases not matched to a gene: 2. The CDR3 totals 15 residues. CDR1 is SGHTA and CDR2 is FQGTGA in the germline V gene. The CDR3 DNA sequence: TGTGCCAGCAGCTCAAGCGGGGGGAACACCGGGGAGCTGTTTTTT. It encodes CASSSSGGNTGELFF.

The rearrangement links TRBV18 to TRBJ1-4, with D tentatively TRBD1 (5 bases). V was trimmed by 5 bases and J by 4 bases, leaving 17 bases between them. This CDR3 has 16 amino acids. Looked up from germline, CDR1 is KGHSH and CDR2 is LQKENI. The chain's CDR3 is CASSGGRGLFNEKLFF. The CDR3 DNA sequence: TGTGCCAGCTCAGGCGGACGGGGCTTATTTAATGAAAAACTGTTTTTT.

J is TRBJ1-1 and V is TRBV28, with D unclear. The CDR3 spans 13 residues. CDR1 MDHEN and CDR2 SYDVKM come from the germline V gene. Trimming removed 8 bases at V and 0 bases at J, with 10 bases between. The CDR3 DNA follows: TGTGCCAGCGCCTTAAGGCTGAACACTGAAGCTTTCTTT. Translating it yields CASALRLNTEAFF.